This passage covers 5 T cell receptor beta chains from one sample sequenced in a study of cytomegalovirus exposure and HLA in healthy donors. The PCR was carried out with 60 Vbeta primers and 13 Jbeta primers. This table comes from immunoSEQ multiplex PCR, and its TCRdb copy is limited to in-frame clones, with some not included. The sample has approximately 120,000 clones, roughly three quarters seen once; the top ten hold 7% to 9%. The sequenced sample consisted of PBMCs. The receptor set was obtained from a woman aged 50 to 60 in good health and CMV-seropositive.

This clone has only a few counts. V usage is TRBV21-1 and J usage is TRBJ2-7; TRBD1, the table's D call, lacks a check against the DNA. TRBV21-1 is a documented pseudogene. The CDR3 sequence is 20 residues long. This chain's CDR3 is CASSKSLRDREERFSYEQYF. CDR3 DNA: TGTGCCAGCAGCAAATCACTCCGGGACAGGGAGGAGCGGTTCTCCTACGAGCAGTACTTC.

The CDR3, as DNA: TGTGCCAGCAGGACTAGCGGGTCCACAGATACGCAGTATTTT. Protein product: CASRTSGSTDTQYF. The rearrangement joins TRBV2 to TRBJ2-3, with 10 bases that match TRBD2. The CDR3 extends over 14 amino acids. Per germline, CDR1 SNHLY and CDR2 FYNNEI. The V segment lost 6 bases and the J segment 2 bases; nucleotides outside the gene matches: 2. Full variable domain (remainder filled in from reference TRBV2 and TRBJ2-3): EPEVTQTPSHQVTQMGQEVILRCVPISNHLYFYWYRQILGQKVEFLVSFYNNEISEKSEIFDDQFSVERPDGSNFTLKIRSTKLEDSAMYFCASRTSGSTDTQYFGPGTRLTVL.

The rearrangement uses TRBV5-4 and TRBJ2-3, with 7 nucleotides matching TRBD2. The ends lost 4 bases at V and 0 bases at J; junction bases unmatched: 11. The CDR3 contains 17 residues. Germline values: CDR1 SGHNT, CDR2 YYREEE (reference sequence). In DNA, the CDR3 is TGTGCCAGCAGCGGGTCCCCCGGCGGGAGAAGCACAGATACGCAGTATTTT. Encoded protein: CASSGSPGGRSTDTQYF.

V gene TRBV27 combines with J gene TRBJ2-7; 7 bases map to TRBD2. The J segment lost 2 bases and the V segment lost 1 base, leaving 2 bases of the junction unmatched. The CDR3 has 14 residues. Germline V gene data show CDR1 as MNHEY and CDR2 as SMNVEV (reference sequence). The CDR3 reads CASSLFSGPYEQYF. CDR3 coding DNA: TGTGCCAGCAGTTTATTTAGCGGGCCCTACGAGCAGTACTTC.

This chain connects TRBV11-3 to TRBJ2-3; TRBD1 agrees at 7 bases. CDR1 and CDR2 from the germline V gene are SGHNT and YENEEA. Trimming cost V 5 bases and J 4 bases; bases outside gene matches: 6. The CDR3 is made up of 14 amino acids. CDR3 bases: TGTGCCAGCAGCCCAAGGCAGGGGGCAGATACGCAGTATTTT. Translation: CASSPRQGADTQYF.